Below are 13 T cell receptor beta chains sequenced from a single sample in a study of cytomegalovirus exposure and HLA in healthy donors. The PCR ran on 60 Vbeta and 13 Jbeta primers. Sequenced by immunoSEQ multiplex PCR; TCRdb stores in-frame clones only, minus some. The listing records tens of thousands of clones. The material sequenced was PBMCs. The receptors originated from a man aged 50 to 60 in good health and CMV-seronegative.

The chain combines TRBV6-6 with TRBJ2-1; the D is unclear. The V end lost 4 bases, the J end lost 0 bases, and 10 bases lay between the germline ends. The germline CDR1 and CDR2 sequences are MNHNY and SVGAGI (reference sequence). There are 15 residues in the CDR3. This CDR3 is CASSLTVGSYNEQFF. As DNA, the CDR3 is TGTGCCAGCAGTTTAACAGTGGGCTCCTACAATGAGCAGTTCTTC.

In nucleotides, the CDR3 is TGTGCCAGCAGCCTGGGGACAGTTACCGGGGAGCTGTTTTTT. Its protein product is CASSLGTVTGELFF. The rearrangement uses TRBV7-3 and TRBJ2-2, with TRBD1 identical over 7 bases. V trimming: 5 bases; J trimming: 5 bases; junction bases outside the gene matches: 5. The CDR3 contains 14 residues. Per germline, CDR1 SGHTA and CDR2 FQGTGA. The full variable domain, rest sourced from reference TRBV7-3 and TRBJ2-2, is GAGVSQTPSNKVTEKGKYVELRCDPISGHTALYWYRQSLGQGPEFLIYFQGTGAADDSGLPNDRFFAVRPEGSVSTLKIQRTERGDSAVYLCASSLGTVTGELFFGEGSRLTVL.

The genes are TRBV29-1 and TRBJ1-1; possibly TRBD1 for D (6 bases). Germline CDR1 is SQVTM and CDR2 is ANQGSEA. Trimming shortened V by 0 bases and J by 11 bases, and 19 bases separated the two germline ends. There are 14 residues in the CDR3. DNA of the CDR3: TGCAGCGTTGAAGATCTTCGAGCCACAGGGCAGGCTTTCTTT. It codes for CSVEDLRATGQAFF. The variable domain in full, completed from reference TRBV29-1 and TRBJ1-1, reads SAVISQKPSRDICQRGTSLTIQCQVDSQVTMMFWYRQQPGQSLTLIATANQGSEATYESGFVIDKFPISRPNLTFSTLTVSNMSPEDSSIYLCSVEDLRATGQAFFGQGTRLTVV.

The V call is TRBV6-6, the J call TRBJ1-5; TRBD1 agrees at 8 bases. CDR1 is MNHNY, CDR2 SVGAGI, per germline (reference sequence). V was pared by 6 bases and J by 3 bases, with 7 bases of the junction left unmatched. CDR3 length: 15 amino acids. The CDR3 DNA reads TGTGCCAGCAGCGCGACAGGGGCCCCCAATCAGCCCCAGCATTTT. As protein: CASSATGAPNQPQHF.

V gene TRBV9 combines with J gene TRBJ1-6; possibly TRBD1 for D (5 bases). V gave up 0 bases and J gave up 3 bases, with 10 bases separating them. The CDR3 runs to 16 residues. CDR1 and CDR2 (germline): SGDLS, YYNGEE. CDR3 amino acids: CASSVAAGLYNSPLHF. CDR3 coding DNA: TGTGCCAGCAGCGTAGCGGCAGGGCTCTATAATTCACCCCTCCACTTT. The variable domain in full, completed from reference TRBV9 and TRBJ1-6, reads DSGVTQTPKHLITATGQRVTLRCSPRSGDLSVYWYQQSLDQGLQFLIQYYNGEERAKGNILERFSAQQFPDLHSELNLSSLELGDSALYFCASSVAAGLYNSPLHFGNGTRLTVT.

The chain couples TRBV10-3 to TRBJ1-2; 11 nucleotides match TRBD1. The trim removed 5 bases at V and 2 bases at J, leaving 7 bases unmatched. Germline CDR1 and CDR2: ENHRY and SYGVKD. This CDR3 comprises 16 residues. The CDR3 nucleotides read TGTGCCATCAGTACCACGGACAGGGGGCAGAACTATGGCTACACCTTC. It encodes CAISTTDRGQNYGYTF.

The chain joins TRBV28 to TRBJ1-2; D unresolved. V lost 7 bases and J 0 bases, leaving 6 bases between the germline ends. The CDR3 totals 12 residues. Germline-derived CDR1 and CDR2 are MDHEN and SYDVKM. The CDR3 DNA sequence: TGTGCCAGCACCCCAGCTAACTATGGCTACACCTTC. As protein: CASTPANYGYTF.

CDR3 DNA sequence: TGTGCCAGCAGCTTAGAGCAGATTCCCCGTTATAATTCACCCCTCCACTTT. Protein: CASSLEQIPRYNSPLHF. The chain couples TRBV11-2 to TRBJ1-6, with no clear D. This CDR3 comprises 17 residues. CDR1 SGHAT and CDR2 FQNNGV come from the germline V gene. Trimming took 0 bases from V and 4 from J, leaving 13 bases between them.

The chain uses TRBV27 and TRBJ1-2; 8 bases are a match to TRBD1. The CDR3 runs 13 residues. V gave up 5 bases and J gave up 11 bases; unmatched junction bases: 10. Germline V gene data show CDR1 as MNHEY and CDR2 as SMNVEV (reference sequence). The CDR3 region is CASSLGQGYQYTF. The CDR3 bases are TGTGCCAGCAGTCTCGGACAGGGCTATCAGTACACCTTC.

This rearrangement joins TRBV4-1 to TRBJ1-4; 7 positions match TRBD1. J gave up 8 bases and V 3 bases, and 18 bases lay outside the gene matches. The germline CDR1 and CDR2 sequences are MGHRA and YSYEKL. CDR3 length equals 18 residues. Here the CDR3 reads CASSQSQGGWGGGEKLFF. CDR3 in DNA: TGCGCCAGCAGCCAGAGTCAGGGGGGATGGGGAGGAGGAGAAAAACTGTTTTTT.

The chain links TRBV2 to TRBJ1-4, with TRBD1 identical over 8 bases. This CDR3 region has 15 residues. Per germline, CDR1 SNHLY and CDR2 FYNNEI. V trimming: 7 bases; J trimming: 5 bases; junction bases outside the gene matches: 9. In DNA form, the CDR3 reads TGTGCCAGCAACCTCGACAGGGGAAGGAATGAAAAACTGTTTTTT. Its protein is CASNLDRGRNEKLFF.

V and J are TRBV7-8 and TRBJ2-7, with 9 positions matching TRBD1. Germline V gene sequence: CDR1 SGHVS, CDR2 FQNEAQ. The CDR3 extends over 15 amino acids. V shed 5 bases, J shed 6 bases, and the junction held 11 bases outside the gene matches. DNA of the CDR3: TGTGCCAGCAGCATATCCGGGACAGGGAGTTTCGAGCAGTACTTC. Translation gives CASSISGTGSFEQYF.

The CDR3 loop reads CASSLSRQATYEQYF. The CDR3 DNA sequence: TGTGCCAGCAGCCTCTCCCGACAGGCAACCTACGAGCAGTACTTC. The rearrangement uses TRBV27 and TRBJ2-7, with a tentative D call TRBD1 (6 bases). V dropped 6 bases and J dropped 2 bases, with 17 bases sitting between them. CDR3 length equals 15 residues. The germline gives CDR1 MNHEY, CDR2 SMNVEV (reference sequence).